The 17 T cell receptor beta chains in this list originate from one sample, sequenced in a study of metastatic and nonmetastatic thyroid tumors. Before thyroid surgery, none of the patients had received any treatment. Via MiXCR, TCRdb re-called the PCR reads. The sample includes nearly 35,000 clones, about a sixth seen only once; the top ten take 6.9%. The sample taken for sequencing was blood. Receptors originate from a female donor with papillary thyroid cancer or a benign thyroid nodule (not recorded which). Some clones in this sample may be carry-over from other donors' samples.

This clone was counted many times. The chain links TRBV27 to TRBJ2-7; 9 nucleotides agree with TRBD1. The CDR3 is made up of 15 amino acids. The J segment lost 1 base and the V segment lost 0 bases, leaving 1 base of the junction unmatched. Germline lookup yields CDR1 MNHEY and CDR2 SMNVEV (reference sequence). The CDR3 reads CASSLSTGGSYEQYF. Written as DNA, the CDR3 is TGTGCCAGCAGTTTATCGACAGGGGGATCCTACGAGCAGTACTTC.

The chain carries TRBV12-3 or TRBV12-4 and TRBJ2-1; tentatively, D is TRBD2 (5 bases). Between the trimmed V and J ends, which lost 6 bases and 4 bases, there was a span of 13 bases. The CDR3 is made up of 14 amino acids. The CDR3 here is CASSPGGDYNEQFF. The CDR3 DNA follows: TGTGCCAGCAGCCCAGGAGGAGATTACAATGAGCAGTTCTTC.

As for this clone: A much larger clone differs from this one at a single base, so this may be a read error. The chain is built from TRBV7-6 and TRBJ2-5; 9 bases match TRBD2. The CDR3 contains 15 residues. Germline CDR1 SGHVS, CDR2 FNYEAQ. The CDR3 region has the DNA TGTGCCGGCAGCTTCGGCGGGAGGGAACGGGAGACCCAGTACTTC. As protein: CAGSFGGRERETQYF.

The table lists this clone with many counts. CDR3 amino acids: CSVEDQGLNTEAFF. The CDR3 DNA is TGCAGCGTTGAAGACCAGGGATTGAACACTGAAGCTTTCTTT. The V and J genes are TRBV29-1 and TRBJ1-1, with a possible D match to TRBD1 (5 bases). V was cut by 0 bases and J by 0 bases, with 8 bases left in between. CDR3 length: 14 amino acids. From germline, CDR1 is SQVTM and CDR2 ANQGSEA.

The chain uses TRBV5-1 and TRBJ2-2, with a possible D match to TRBD1 (7 bases). The CDR3 loop spans 15 amino acids. Trimming took 4 bases from V and 2 from J, leaving 12 bases between them. Germline V gene data show CDR1 as SGHRS and CDR2 as YFSETQ. The CDR3 loop is CASSTGDSNTGELFF. Written as DNA, the CDR3 is TGCGCCAGCAGCACAGGGGACTCCAACACCGGGGAGCTGTTTTTT.

This clone was observed at least ten times. J is TRBJ2-5 and V is TRBV6-1; TRBD1 matches 9 bases. With 6 bases clipped from V and 5 bases from J, the junction kept 4 bases outside the gene matches. Germline V gene lookup returns CDR1 MNHNS and CDR2 SASEGT. The CDR3 contains 13 residues. This CDR3 reads CASSDGQGETQYF. The CDR3 nucleotides are TGTGCCAGCAGCGACGGACAGGGGGAGACCCAGTACTTC.

This clone has at least ten counts. The chain recombines TRBV20-1 with TRBJ2-1; the D is unclear. CDR1 and CDR2 (germline): DFQATT, SNEGSKA (reference sequence). The CDR3 runs to 14 residues. Between the trimmed V and J ends, which lost 1 base and 3 bases, there was a span of 10 bases. The CDR3 bases are TGCAGTGCTAGAGGTGACTCGTACTACAATGAGCAGTTCTTC. Translation: CSARGDSYYNEQFF.

There are many counts of this clone. V gene TRBV19 combines with J gene TRBJ2-3; 7 bases fit TRBD1. With 5 bases clipped from V and 7 bases from J, the junction kept 9 bases outside the gene matches. The CDR3 covers 14 residues. CDR1 is LNHDA and CDR2 is SQIVND in the germline V gene (reference sequence). CDR3 sequence: CASSWDSVSNTQYF. The DNA for the CDR3 is TGTGCCAGTAGTTGGGACAGTGTATCGAATACGCAGTATTTT.

Ten or more counts support this clone. The CDR3 DNA is TGTGCCAGTAGTGCAACCGGGACACAGAATCAGCCCCAGCATTTT. Translating gives CASSATGTQNQPQHF. The rearrangement links TRBV19 to TRBJ1-5, with TRBD1 as a possible D gene (6 bases). V lost 5 bases to trimming and J lost 4 bases, with 15 bases between them. CDR1 is LNHDA and CDR2 is SQIVND in the germline V gene (reference sequence). There are 15 residues in the CDR3.

The rearrangement links TRBV11-2 to TRBJ2-7; D perhaps matches TRBD2 (6 bases). Germline CDR1 and CDR2: SGHAT and FQNNGV. The V and J ends lost 1 base and 5 bases respectively, with 12 bases between them. CDR3 length equals 14 residues. The CDR3 DNA reads TGTGCCAGCAGCTTAGTGGGGGGTATTAACGAGCAGTACTTC. The encoded protein is CASSLVGGINEQYF.

This chain uses TRBV6-5 with TRBJ1-5; D is possibly TRBD1 (5 bases). The length of the CDR3 is 14 residues. The germline CDR1 and CDR2 sequences are MNHEY and SVGAGI. Trimming cost V 4 bases and J 4 bases, with 11 bases left between them. The CDR3 here is CASSSGLGNQPQHF. CDR3 sequence (DNA): TGTGCCAGCAGTTCAGGGCTGGGGAATCAGCCCCAGCATTTT.

In this sample, this clone turned up a few times. The chain employs TRBV6-2 or TRBV6-3 and TRBJ2-7; TRBD2 matches at 8 bases. This CDR3 spans 15 amino acids. Trimming removed 7 bases from V and 3 bases from J; junction bases left unmatched: 11. Per the germline V gene, CDR1 is MNHEY and CDR2 is SVGEGT. The CDR3 here is CASTPRGGLGYEQYF. The CDR3 DNA reads as TGTGCCAGCACCCCCCGGGGGGGATTAGGCTACGAGCAGTACTTC.

This clone was recorded many times. The rearrangement uses TRBV4-3 and TRBJ2-3; D gene unclear. The germline V gene has CDR1 LGHNA and CDR2 YSLEER. This CDR3 region has 15 residues. The V and J ends lost 0 bases and 3 bases respectively, with 10 bases between them. CDR3 in amino acids: CASSQEEYGTDTQYF. The CDR3 region has the DNA TGCGCCAGCAGCCAAGAGGAGTACGGAACAGATACGCAGTATTTT.

At least ten counts were recorded for this clone. The CDR3 DNA reads TGCGCCAGCAGCCAAGATAGCGGGCTAAGGGAGACCCAGTACTTC. It is translated as CASSQDSGLRETQYF. The genes are TRBV4-3 and TRBJ2-5; 7 bases are a match to TRBD2. V lost 0 bases and J lost 5; bases outside the gene matches: 6. The CDR3 consists of 15 residues. CDR1 is LGHNA and CDR2 is YSLEER in the germline V gene.

At least ten counts were recorded for this clone. Here the CDR3 reads CASSVAKGAPETQYF. CDR3 DNA sequence: TGTGCCAGCAGCGTAGCTAAGGGGGCCCCCGAGACCCAGTACTTC. This chain connects TRBV9 to TRBJ2-5; 7 positions match TRBD1. Germline V gene data show CDR1 as SGDLS and CDR2 as YYNGEE. The CDR3 is 15 residues long. J was trimmed by 5 bases and V by 0 bases; bases with no gene match: 7.

This clone was picked up many times. The chain combines TRBV5-5 with TRBJ1-6; D uncertain. CDR3 size: 15 residues. Germline values: CDR1 SGHKS, CDR2 YYEKEE (reference sequence). Trimming took 7 bases from V and 0 from J, leaving 11 bases between them. The CDR3: CASSVQSSYNSPLHF. CDR3 DNA sequence: TGTGCCAGCTCGGTTCAGAGCTCCTATAATTCACCCCTCCACTTT. Combining the CDR3 with reference TRBV5-5 and TRBJ1-6 gives the whole variable domain DAGVTQSPTHLIKTRGQQVTLRCSPISGHKSVSWYQQVLGQGPQFIFQYYEKEERGRGNFPDRFSARQFPNYSSELNVNALLLGDSALYLCASSVQSSYNSPLHFGNGTRLTVT.

The chain employs TRBV5-4 and TRBJ1-6; D is uncertain. V lost 0 bases and J 7 bases, leaving 14 bases between the germline ends. The CDR3 runs 16 residues. CDR1 is SGHNT, CDR2 YYREEE, per germline (reference sequence). CDR3 amino acids: CASSLDLGLMNSPLHF. The CDR3, as DNA: TGTGCCAGCAGCTTGGATCTGGGTCTAATGAATTCACCCCTCCACTTT.